Following are 14 T cell receptor beta chains from one sample sequenced in a study of blood T cell repertoires in COVID-19. TCRdb keeps only in-frame clones here, not all; method: immunoSEQ multiplex PCR. The sample shows under 75,000 clones, roughly 84% of them seen only once. Sequenced material: peripheral blood. These receptor sequences come from a woman aged 70-85 years with acute or convalescent COVID-19.

The chain links TRBV6-1 to TRBJ2-1, with a weak D call TRBD1 (7 bases). Between the trimmed V and J ends, which lost 1 base and 13 bases, there was a span of 14 bases. The CDR3 is made up of 13 amino acids. Per the germline V gene, CDR1 is MNHNS and CDR2 is SASEGT. Here the CDR3 DNA reads TGTGCCAGCAGTGAAGGAGCCAGGGGGGCCCAGTTCTTC. Its translation is CASSEGARGAQFF.

V gene TRBV19 combines with J gene TRBJ1-2; 7 bases line up with TRBD1. V lost 10 bases to trimming and J lost 8 bases; unmatched junction nucleotides: 13. CDR3 size: 13 residues. The V gene's germline CDR1 is LNHDA and CDR2 SQIVND (reference sequence). The CDR3 region has the DNA TGTGCCACCCACAACAGGGGAGTGGAAGGCTACACCTTC. It translates to CATHNRGVEGYTF. The variable domain in full, completed from reference TRBV19 and TRBJ1-2, reads DGGITQSPKYLFRKEGQNVTLSCEQNLNHDAMYWYRQDPGQGLRLIYYSQIVNDFQKGDIAEGYSVSREKKESFPLTVTSAQKNPTAFYLCATHNRGVEGYTFGSGTRLTVV.

A note on this clone: The sample has other DNA sequences that encode this CDR3 too. V is TRBV12-3 or TRBV12-4 and J is TRBJ2-5; D unclear. V lost 4 bases, J lost 4 bases, and 4 bases lay in between. The CDR3 runs to 11 residues. CDR3 DNA sequence: TGTGCCAGCAGTTCGGGAGAGACCCAGTACTTC. Translating it yields CASSSGETQYF.

This sequence joins TRBV28 and TRBJ1-5, with D possibly matching TRBD1 (6 bases). The V and J ends lost 5 bases and 9 bases respectively, with 26 bases between them. CDR3 length: 17 amino acids. Germline V gives CDR1 MDHEN, CDR2 SYDVKM. The CDR3 DNA is TGTGCCAGCAGTGTTTCCAGAGGGCAGGGGATGGGTTCGCCCCAGCATTTT. This codes for CASSVSRGQGMGSPQHF.

The chain uses TRBV29-1 and TRBJ1-1; TRBD1 might be the D (6 bases). V shed 4 bases and J shed 0 bases, with 9 bases lying between them. CDR3 size: 13 residues. The germline V gene has CDR1 SQVTM and CDR2 ANQGSEA. CDR3 loop: CSVGGQMNTEAFF. In nucleotides, the CDR3 is TGCAGCGTTGGTGGACAGATGAACACTGAAGCTTTCTTT. Based on the CDR3 plus reference TRBV29-1 and TRBJ1-1, the full variable domain is SAVISQKPSRDICQRGTSLTIQCQVDSQVTMMFWYRQQPGQSLTLIATANQGSEATYESGFVIDKFPISRPNLTFSTLTVSNMSPEDSSIYLCSVGGQMNTEAFFGQGTRLTVV.

The chain has TRBV30 and TRBJ2-7; a possible D gene is TRBD2 (6 bases). The CDR3 has 15 residues. Germline CDR1 and CDR2: GTSNPN and SVGIG (reference sequence). Trimming stripped 1 base from V and 7 bases from J, with 20 bases between. DNA for the CDR3: TGTGCCTGGAGTGGTAGGGGCGGGGCCGTCCGGGAGCAGTACTTC. Its protein product is CAWSGRGGAVREQYF.

This sequence joins TRBV5-1 and TRBJ2-1, with TRBD1 identical over 7 bases. The CDR3 length is 16 residues. Looked up from germline, CDR1 is SGHRS and CDR2 is YFSETQ. Trimming removed 1 base from V and 9 bases from J; junction bases left unmatched: 13. The CDR3 nucleotides read TGCGCCAGCAGCTTGAGTCCGAGACAGGGAAGCGGTGAGCAGTTCTTC. The encoded protein is CASSLSPRQGSGEQFF.

The V gene is TRBV19, the J gene TRBJ1-5; TRBD1 aligns across 8 bases. The CDR3 runs to 17 residues. CDR1 is LNHDA and CDR2 is SQIVND in the germline V gene (reference sequence). V was pared by 9 bases and J by 4 bases, with 17 bases of the junction left unmatched. CDR3 region: CASNPFGQGARNQPQHF. Written as DNA, the CDR3 is TGTGCCAGCAACCCTTTCGGGCAGGGGGCGAGGAATCAGCCCCAGCATTTT.

The chain recombines TRBV3-1 (or the pseudogene TRBV3-2) with TRBJ2-7, with 7 positions matching TRBD1. V lost 4 bases, J lost 4 bases, and 16 bases stayed unmatched. CDR3 length equals 17 residues. CDR1 and CDR2 from the germline V gene are LGHDT and YNNKEL (reference sequence). The CDR3 loop is CASSRRRKGQVKYEQYF. As DNA, the CDR3 is TGTGCCAGCAGCCGAAGACGGAAAGGACAGGTGAAATACGAGCAGTACTTC.

The chain carries TRBV2 and TRBJ2-3, with TRBD2 matching over 15 bases. Germline V gene sequence: CDR1 SNHLY, CDR2 FYNNEI. The CDR3 loop spans 17 amino acids. The J segment lost 0 bases and the V segment lost 6 bases, leaving 4 bases of the junction unmatched. DNA of the CDR3: TGTGCCAGCAGGGGACTAGCGGGGGGCCTTAGCACAGATACGCAGTATTTT. Translation gives CASRGLAGGLSTDTQYF.

V usage is TRBV28 and J usage is TRBJ2-3, with D possibly TRBD1 on 6 matching bases. CDR1 MDHEN and CDR2 SYDVKM come from the germline V gene. V was cut by 2 bases and J by 1 base, with 13 bases left in between. The length of the CDR3 is 16 residues. The CDR3 sequence: CASSLVGGSGTDTQYF. As DNA, the CDR3 is TGTGCCAGCAGTTTAGTAGGGGGAAGTGGCACAGATACGCAGTATTTT.

This chain connects TRBV23-1 to TRBJ1-5, with TRBD1 as a possible D gene (6 bases). TRBV23-1 qualifies as an ORF whose function is uncertain. Trimming cost V 1 base and J 6 bases, with 16 bases left between them. The CDR3 spans 16 residues. CDR3 region: CASSQCRGGVCQPQHF. The CDR3 nucleotides are TGCGCCAGCAGTCAATGCAGGGGTGGGGTATGTCAGCCCCAGCATTTT.

J is TRBJ2-2 and V is TRBV29-1; D is uncertain. The CDR3 runs to 13 residues. Germline CDR1 is SQVTM and CDR2 is ANQGSEA. Trimming pared 5 bases from V and 0 bases from J, leaving 7 bases between. CDR3 nucleotides: TGCAGCGTTCCAGATGCGAACACCGGGGAGCTGTTTTTT. Encoded protein: CSVPDANTGELFF.

V usage is TRBV7-8 and J usage is TRBJ2-5; 8 positions agree with TRBD1. CDR1 and CDR2 from the germline V gene are SGHVS and FQNEAQ. CDR3 length: 13 residues. With V trimmed by 3 bases and J by 5 bases, 2 bases remained unmatched. CDR3 amino acids: CASSLDRVETQYF. The CDR3 region has the DNA TGTGCCAGCAGCTTGGACAGGGTTGAGACCCAGTACTTC.